This T cell receptor beta chain was identified during a study of identical twins. About this clonotype itself: Its antigen is undetermined.

Study-level points and caveats: Out-of-frame alpha sequences that twins shared showed excess low generation probability. There is a chance that invariant MAIT and iNKT cells partially muddied zero-insertion analyses. Fewer insertions were carried by abundant cord blood beta clonotypes, but none was seen in memory repertoires.

CDR1 is MNHEY and CDR2 is SVGAGI in the germline V gene. The CDR3 contains 14 residues. V lost 4 bases and J 3 bases, leaving 11 bases between the germline ends. TCRdb analysed the 5' RACE reads with MiXCR anew, one entry per CDR3 protein. The table lists just over 500,000 distinct CDR3 sequences, less than 25% of them singletons, with 0.75% to 0.95% in the top ten. The same specimen was also included in a second study, on T cells expressing NK-cell markers. That source adds: About 1.0-7.5% of CD8+ T cells in over five donors belonged to dominant NKG2C+ clonotypes.

The rearrangement uses TRBV6-5 and TRBJ2-3; D is undetermined. The receptor's source is a woman aged 18-29 years in good health. The sample taken for sequencing was CD4+ T cells sorted from blood. In DNA form, the CDR3 reads TGTGCCAGCAGTTCCCCACCTCAGACAGATACGCAGTATTTT. It codes for CASSSPPQTDTQYF.